This T cell receptor (beta chain) was identified in a study of T-cell memory formation after mild COVID-19. Study details: Largely, the TCR clusters proved donor specific.

Study-level findings and limits: Clones from the second wave (peaking day 37) had unconfirmed SARS-CoV-2 specificity.

This clonotype was recorded at least ten times. Its target is unknown. Germline V lookup: CDR1 SGHTA, CDR2 FQGNSA. The CDR3 runs to 14 residues. With 5 bases clipped from V and 3 bases from J, the junction kept 4 bases outside the gene matches. MiXCR was run by TCRdb on the 5' RACE reads, yielding one entry per CDR3 protein. This repertoire shows some 300,000 distinct CDR3 sequences, approximately 19% found once; its top ten account for approximately 21%. The chain is built from TRBV7-2 and TRBJ2-1; TRBD2 matches at 7 bases. The specimen sequenced was PBMCs or a T cell subset sorted from them (not recorded which). This receptor was obtained from a man between 18 and 29 years old who had mild COVID-19 (a few samples of this study predate the infection). Cell type and time point are not known. The CDR3, as DNA: TGTGCCAGCAGCCCGCCGGGGGGCTACAATGAGCAGTTCTTC. Translating it yields CASSPPGGYNEQFF.